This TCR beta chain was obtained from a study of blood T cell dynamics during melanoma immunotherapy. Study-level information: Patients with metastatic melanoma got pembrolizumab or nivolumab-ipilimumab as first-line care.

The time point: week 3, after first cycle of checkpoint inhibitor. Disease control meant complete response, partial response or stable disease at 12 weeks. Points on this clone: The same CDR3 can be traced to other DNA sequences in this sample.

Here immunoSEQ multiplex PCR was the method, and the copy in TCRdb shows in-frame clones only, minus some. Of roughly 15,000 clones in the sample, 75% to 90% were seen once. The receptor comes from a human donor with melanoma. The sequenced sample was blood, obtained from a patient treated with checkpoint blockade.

DNA for the CDR3: TGTGCCAGCTCCCGGACAGGGTCCTACGAGCAGTACTTC. As protein: CASSRTGSYEQYF. The V call is TRBV27, the J call TRBJ2-7; 8 bases are a match to TRBD1. The germline gives CDR1 MNHEY, CDR2 SMNVEV (reference sequence). V shed 8 bases, J shed 1 base, and the junction held 4 bases outside the gene matches. This CDR3 has 13 amino acids.